These 13 T cell receptor beta chains share one sample of origin, sequenced in a study of shared clonotypes between healthy human individuals. Sequenced by immunoSEQ multiplex PCR; TCRdb stores in-frame clones only, minus some. The sample contains roughly 1 million clones, 65% to 80% of which appear only once. The specimen was memory CD4+ T cells sorted from blood. Indicated subset: CD45RA-negative fraction. The source is a young man in good health.

This chain connects TRBV7-2 to TRBJ2-4; tentatively, D is TRBD1 (5 bases). From germline, CDR1 is SGHTA and CDR2 FQGNSA. The CDR3 runs 15 residues. Trimming removed 1 base at V and 6 bases at J, with 13 bases between. The CDR3 spells CASSLGAGKGNIQYF. CDR3 nucleotide sequence: TGTGCCAGCAGCTTAGGCGCAGGGAAAGGAAACATTCAGTACTTC.

The J gene is TRBJ2-6, the V gene TRBV30, with D perhaps TRBD2 (6 bases). Trimming removed 0 bases at V and 0 bases at J, with 24 bases between. Germline-derived CDR1 and CDR2 are GTSNPN and SVGIG (reference sequence). This CDR3 is built from 21 residues. The CDR3 spells CAWSVGLAGRLALSGANVLTF. The CDR3 DNA reads TGTGCCTGGAGTGTAGGTCTGGCAGGGAGGCTGGCTCTCTCTGGGGCCAACGTCCTGACTTTC. The full variable domain, its missing parts supplied by reference TRBV30 and TRBJ2-6, is SQTIHQWPATLVQPVGSPLSLECTVEGTSNPNLYWYRQAAGRGLQLLFYSVGIGQISSEVPQNLSASRPQDRQFILSSKKLLLSDSGFYLCAWSVGLAGRLALSGANVLTFGAGSRLTVL.

This chain connects TRBV14 to TRBJ1-4; D may be TRBD1 (6 bases). Between the trimmed V and J ends, which lost 4 bases and 3 bases, there was a span of 9 bases. Per the germline V gene, CDR1 is SGHDN and CDR2 is FVKESK. The CDR3 totals 14 residues. CDR3 protein: CASSRGRANEKLFF. CDR3 DNA: TGTGCCAGCAGCCGGGGGCGAGCTAATGAAAAACTGTTTTTT.

With regard to this clone: One end of the junction is discordant with germline, which a read error may explain. The CDR3 sequence: CTSSPVTVYEQYF. CDR3 DNA sequence: TGTACCAGCTCTCCCGTGACGGTATACGAGCAGTACTTC. The chain is built from TRBV18 and TRBJ2-7; D gene unclear. CDR3 length: 13 residues. Germline V CDR1 and CDR2: KGHSH, LQKENI.

A word on this clone: Other nucleotide sequences from this sample produce the same CDR3. This chain links TRBV28 with TRBJ2-7; maybe TRBD1 (5 bases). V lost 6 bases, J lost 1 base, and 10 bases lay in between. CDR3 length: 13 residues. Germline V lookup: CDR1 MDHEN, CDR2 SYDVKM. As DNA, the CDR3 is TGTGCCAGCAGGGGCCAGGGATCCTACGAGCAGTACTTC. It is translated as CASRGQGSYEQYF.

This clone showed up just once. The chain uses TRBV10-3 and TRBJ2-6; TRBD1 matches at 8 bases. This CDR3 spans 20 amino acids. With V trimmed by 0 bases and J by 0 bases, 10 bases remained unmatched. Germline loops: CDR1 ENHRY, CDR2 SYGVKD. In DNA form, the CDR3 reads TGTGCCATCAGTGAGTCGACAGGGGTTTCATCCGACTCTGGGGCCAACGTCCTGACTTTC. Translation gives CAISESTGVSSDSGANVLTF.

This chain joins TRBV11-2 and TRBJ2-2; D is uncertain. The CDR3 extends over 14 amino acids. Trimming cost V 1 base and J 3 bases, with 6 bases left between them. The germline V gene has CDR1 SGHAT and CDR2 FQNNGV. The CDR3 is CASSLAAYTGELFF. The CDR3 DNA reads TGTGCCAGCAGCTTAGCGGCCTACACCGGGGAGCTGTTTTTT. The variable domain in full, with the rest retrieved from reference TRBV11-2 and TRBJ2-2, is EAGVAQSPRYKIIEKRQSVAFWCNPISGHATLYWYQQILGQGPKLLIQFQNNGVVDDSQLPKDRFSAERLKGVDSTLKIQPAKLEDSAVYLCASSLAAYTGELFFGEGSRLTVL.

This chain links TRBV27 with TRBJ1-1, with 9 nucleotides matching TRBD1. This CDR3 has 20 amino acids. CDR1 and CDR2 from the germline V gene are MNHEY and SMNVEV (reference sequence). V shed 5 bases, J shed 0 bases, and the junction held 19 bases outside the gene matches. The CDR3 region has the DNA TGTGCCAGCAGTCCGCGTCCCGGGACAGGGAGGTACGTCATGAACACTGAAGCTTTCTTT. This codes for CASSPRPGTGRYVMNTEAFF.

The rearrangement joins TRBV6-1 to TRBJ1-2, with a possible D match to TRBD1 (5 bases). The V end lost 7 bases, the J end lost 8 bases, and 17 bases lay between the germline ends. Germline values: CDR1 MNHNS, CDR2 SASEGT. The CDR3 spans 13 residues. Written as DNA, the CDR3 is TGTGCCAGCACTGGAACCAGGGCGGGGGGCTACACCTTC. Translation gives CASTGTRAGGYTF.

This clone was counted a single time. The chain carries TRBV7-9 and TRBJ2-7, with 10 bases lining up with TRBD1. Trimming at V came to 4 bases and at J to 6 bases, leaving 6 bases not matched to a gene. Germline lookup yields CDR1 SEHNR and CDR2 FQNEAQ (reference sequence). This CDR3 has 14 residues. CDR3 residues: CASSWTGGGTEQYF. The CDR3 nucleotides read TGTGCCAGCAGCTGGACAGGGGGAGGGACCGAGCAGTACTTC.

The table lists this clone with a few counts. This chain connects TRBV11-2 to TRBJ1-4; the D is unclear. The CDR3 spans 15 residues. The V end was cut by 3 bases, the J end by 8 bases, with 16 bases between. Per the germline V gene, CDR1 is SGHAT and CDR2 is FQNNGV. The CDR3 loop is CASSFTPGGEEKLFF. In nucleotides, the CDR3 is TGTGCCAGCAGCTTCACACCGGGAGGAGAGGAAAAACTGTTTTTT.

The CDR3 sequence is CASSLGVSEKLFF. CDR3 nucleotides: TGTGCCAGCAGTTTAGGGGTGTCCGAAAAACTGTTTTTT. The rearrangement links TRBV28 to TRBJ1-4; no reliable D call. V shed 2 bases and J shed 8 bases, with 9 bases lying between them. This CDR3 is built from 13 residues. Germline V gene lookup returns CDR1 MDHEN and CDR2 SYDVKM.

This chain uses TRBV5-6 with TRBJ2-7; D assignment may be TRBD1 or TRBD2 (5 bases each). The ends were cut back, 4 bases at V and 3 bases at J, with 17 bases in the middle. The CDR3 is 15 amino acids. The V gene's germline CDR1 is SGHDT and CDR2 YYEEEE. The CDR3 is CASSANYGDDYEQYF. In DNA form, the CDR3 reads TGTGCCAGCAGCGCAAATTATGGGGACGACTACGAGCAGTACTTC.